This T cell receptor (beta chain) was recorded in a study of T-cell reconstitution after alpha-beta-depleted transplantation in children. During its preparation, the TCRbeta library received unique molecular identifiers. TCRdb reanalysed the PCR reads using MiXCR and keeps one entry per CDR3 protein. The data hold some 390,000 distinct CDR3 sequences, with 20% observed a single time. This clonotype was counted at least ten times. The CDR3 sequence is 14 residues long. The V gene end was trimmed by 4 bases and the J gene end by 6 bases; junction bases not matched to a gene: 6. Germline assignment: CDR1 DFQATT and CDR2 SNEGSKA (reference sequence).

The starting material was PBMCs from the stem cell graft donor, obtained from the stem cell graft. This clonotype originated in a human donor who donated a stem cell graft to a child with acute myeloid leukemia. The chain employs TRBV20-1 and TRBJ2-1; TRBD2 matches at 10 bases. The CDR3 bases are TGCAGTGCTACTAGCGGGAGAAGCAGCAATGAGCAGTTCTTC. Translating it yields CSATSGRSSNEQFF.